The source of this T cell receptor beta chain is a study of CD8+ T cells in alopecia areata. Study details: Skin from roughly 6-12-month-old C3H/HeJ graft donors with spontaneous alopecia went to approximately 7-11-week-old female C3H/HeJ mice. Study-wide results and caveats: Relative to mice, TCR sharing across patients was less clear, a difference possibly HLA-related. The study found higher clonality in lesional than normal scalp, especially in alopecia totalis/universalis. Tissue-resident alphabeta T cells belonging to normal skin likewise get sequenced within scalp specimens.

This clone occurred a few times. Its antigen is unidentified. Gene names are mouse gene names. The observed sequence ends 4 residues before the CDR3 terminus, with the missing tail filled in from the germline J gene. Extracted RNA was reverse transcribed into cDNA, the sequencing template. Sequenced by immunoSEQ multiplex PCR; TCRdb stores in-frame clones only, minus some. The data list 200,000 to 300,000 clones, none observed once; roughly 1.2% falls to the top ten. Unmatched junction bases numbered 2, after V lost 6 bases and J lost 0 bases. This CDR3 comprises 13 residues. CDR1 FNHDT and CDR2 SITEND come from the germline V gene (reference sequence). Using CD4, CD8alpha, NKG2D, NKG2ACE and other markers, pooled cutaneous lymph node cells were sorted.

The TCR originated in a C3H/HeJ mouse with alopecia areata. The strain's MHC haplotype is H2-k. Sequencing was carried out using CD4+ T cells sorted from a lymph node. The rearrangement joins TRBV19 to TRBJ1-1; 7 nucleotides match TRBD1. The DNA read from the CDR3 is TGTGCCAGCATCGACAGGGCAAACACA. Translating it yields CASIDRANT. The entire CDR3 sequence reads CASIDRANTEVFF.